This T cell receptor (beta chain) originates from a study of human T cells and chemical hapten exposure. Points from the study as a whole: TCRs above 1 in 1000 frequency stayed constant with DPC sensitization.

As for time point: pre-sensitization, week 0. Treatment here: therapeutic diphenylcyclopropenone sensitization with weekly scalp DPC. Unique molecular identifiers were linked by the library to individual cDNA molecules. A single record per CDR3 protein comes from TCRdb applying MiXCR to the RACE reads. Among approximately 260,000 distinct CDR3 sequences, approximately 8% were seen once, and the ten largest hold 1.2%. This CDR3 region has 14 residues. V shed 7 bases and J shed 6 bases, with 16 bases lying between them. This clonotype was recorded at least ten times. Its antigen is as yet unknown. The sequence was collected from a man younger than 30 with alopecia areata. Some clones in this sample may be carry-over from other donors' samples. This chain links TRBV12-3 or TRBV12-4 with TRBJ1-5; D might be TRBD1 (6 bases). The sample in question was whole blood, obtained in connection with sensitization to the hapten diphenylcyclopropenone (DPC). The CDR3 sequence is CASTRGGIFQPQHF. The CDR3 DNA reads as TGTGCCAGCACCAGAGGGGGGATTTTTCAGCCCCAGCATTTT.